Presented here are 8 T cell receptor beta chains from one specimen sequenced in a study of PD-1 blockade in classical Hodgkin lymphoma. Generated by immunoSEQ multiplex PCR, the TCRdb table keeps only in-frame clones and is missing some. The sample includes 10,000 or so clones, 65% to 90% of them seen just once. Time point indicated: newly diagnosed, previously untreated cHL patient sample. CD8+ T cells were isolated from thawed PBMCs by magnetic negative selection. The specimen sequenced was CD8+ T cells from blood. These receptors all come from a human donor with classical Hodgkin lymphoma.

This chain joins TRBV7-9 and TRBJ2-5, with D perhaps being TRBD1 or TRBD2 (5 bases each). The V gene's germline CDR1 is SEHNR and CDR2 FQNEAQ (reference sequence). V lost 5 bases and J 5 bases, leaving 18 bases between the germline ends. The CDR3 is 15 amino acids. The CDR3 here is CASSPRDRLSETQYF. CDR3 bases: TGTGCCAGCAGCCCCAGGGACCGTTTATCGGAGACCCAGTACTTC.

In its sample, this clone ranks as medium-sized. This chain uses TRBV6-4 with TRBJ2-2; 7 bases map to TRBD2. The germline CDR1 and CDR2 sequences are MRHNA and SNTAGT. V was clipped by 2 bases and J by 3 bases; unmatched bases: 3. CDR3 size: 15 residues. CDR3 nucleotide sequence: TGTGCCAGCAGTGACAGCCGGGGGGACACCGGGGAGCTGTTTTTT. Translated: CASSDSRGDTGELFF.

The chain carries TRBV28 and TRBJ1-4; D is possibly TRBD1 (5 bases). V was cut by 1 base and J by 8 bases, with 14 bases left in between. This CDR3 has 15 residues. CDR1 is MDHEN and CDR2 is SYDVKM in the germline V gene. CDR3 nucleotides: TGTGCCAGCAGTTTATCATGGGGCGACTCAGAAAAACTGTTTTTT. Its protein is CASSLSWGDSEKLFF. The entire variable domain, with the rest obtained from reference TRBV28 and TRBJ1-4, is as follows: DVKVTQSSRYLVKRTGEKVFLECVQDMDHENMFWYRQDPGLGLRLIYFSYDVKMKEKGDIPEGYSVSREKKERFSLILESASTNQTSMYLCASSLSWGDSEKLFFGSGTQLSVL.

The rearrangement joins TRBV4-1 to TRBJ2-2; D not certain. The length of the CDR3 is 16 residues. Germline CDR1 reads MGHRA; CDR2 reads YSYEKL. Trimming pared 0 bases from V and 5 bases from J, leaving 13 bases between. The CDR3 here is CASSQDPLALTGELFF. In DNA, the CDR3 is TGCGCCAGCAGCCAAGATCCTTTGGCGCTTACCGGGGAGCTGTTTTTT.

The J gene is TRBJ2-2, the V gene TRBV5-1; unclear D gene. This CDR3 has 15 residues. Trimming shortened V by 3 bases and J by 2 bases, and 11 bases separated the two germline ends. Germline values: CDR1 SGHRS, CDR2 YFSETQ. Written as DNA, the CDR3 is TGCGCCAGCAGCTGGGCTGCGGATAACACCGGGGAGCTGTTTTTT. As protein: CASSWAADNTGELFF.

The chain employs TRBV27 and TRBJ1-2; tentative D call: TRBD1 (6 bases). CDR1 is MNHEY and CDR2 is SMNVEV in the germline V gene (reference sequence). V was shortened by 3 bases and J by 5 bases, with 10 bases between the two germline ends. The CDR3 loop spans 13 amino acids. The CDR3 protein is CASSFGGGYGYTF. The CDR3 DNA sequence: TGTGCCAGCAGTTTTGGAGGGGGGTATGGCTACACCTTC.

J is TRBJ2-5 and V is TRBV19; 10 bases align to TRBD1. Germline CDR1 reads LNHDA; CDR2 reads SQIVND (reference sequence). Trimming took 5 bases from V and 4 from J; bases not matched to a gene: 7. The CDR3 is 15 amino acids. The CDR3 protein is CASSPWDRGGETQYF. CDR3 bases: TGTGCCAGTAGTCCCTGGGACAGGGGTGGAGAGACCCAGTACTTC.

This chain joins TRBV15 and TRBJ2-3; 7 bases are a match to TRBD1. The CDR3 consists of 16 residues. Germline V gene lookup returns CDR1 LNHNV and CDR2 YYDKDF (reference sequence). The trim removed 0 bases at V and 5 bases at J, leaving 8 bases unmatched. The CDR3 protein is CATSRDSGQTRDTQYF. CDR3 nucleotides: TGTGCCACCAGCAGAGATTCGGGACAGACCAGAGATACGCAGTATTTT. The complete variable domain, with remaining parts taken from reference TRBV15 and TRBJ2-3, reads DAMVIQNPRYQVTQFGKPVTLSCSQTLNHNVMYWYQQKSSQAPKLLFHYYDKDFNNEADTPDNFQSRRPNTSFCFLDIRSPGLGDTAMYLCATSRDSGQTRDTQYFGPGTRLTVL.